This TCR beta chain was recovered during a study of cytomegalovirus exposure and HLA in healthy donors. Overall study: A later analysis reported the roughly 130 validation repertoires used the same platform as the approximately 660 first-cohort repertoires.

V gave up 1 base and J gave up 5 bases, with 14 bases separating them. Per the germline V gene, CDR1 is SGHNT and CDR2 is YENEEA. The CDR3 is 15 residues long. General study results and limits: A few of the chains that were CMV-associated were confirmed in vitro to be specific for CMV antigens. The authors listed 150 to 200 TCR beta chains as cytomegalovirus-associated.

TCRdb's copy holds only in-frame clones and misses some; the assay was immunoSEQ multiplex PCR. The data hold about 150,000 clones, with approximately 86% observed a single time. Of note for this clone: Its antigen remains unidentified.

The sample comprised PBMCs. J is TRBJ1-2 and V is TRBV11-3; the D is unclear. The TCR originated in a human donor in good health. CDR3 region: CASSLATRARYGYTF. As DNA, the CDR3 is TGTGCCAGCAGCTTAGCCACTAGGGCACGGTATGGCTACACCTTC. Combining the CDR3 with reference TRBV11-3 and TRBJ1-2 gives the whole variable domain EAGVVQSPRYKIIEKKQPVAFWCNPISGHNTLYWYLQNLGQGPELLIRYENEEAVDDSQLPKDRFSAERLKGVDSTLKIQPAELGDSAVYLCASSLATRARYGYTFGSGTRLTVV.